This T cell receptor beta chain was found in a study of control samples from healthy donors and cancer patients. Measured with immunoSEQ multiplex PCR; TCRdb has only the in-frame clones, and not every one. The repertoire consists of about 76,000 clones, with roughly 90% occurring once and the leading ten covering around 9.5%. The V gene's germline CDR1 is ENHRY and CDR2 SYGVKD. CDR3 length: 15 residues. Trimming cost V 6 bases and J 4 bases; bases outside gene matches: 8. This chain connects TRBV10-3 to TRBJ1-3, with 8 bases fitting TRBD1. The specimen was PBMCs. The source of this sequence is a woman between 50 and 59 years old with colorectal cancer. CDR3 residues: CAISKGQGVGNTIYF. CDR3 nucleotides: TGTGCCATCAGCAAAGGACAGGGCGTCGGAAACACCATATATTTT.